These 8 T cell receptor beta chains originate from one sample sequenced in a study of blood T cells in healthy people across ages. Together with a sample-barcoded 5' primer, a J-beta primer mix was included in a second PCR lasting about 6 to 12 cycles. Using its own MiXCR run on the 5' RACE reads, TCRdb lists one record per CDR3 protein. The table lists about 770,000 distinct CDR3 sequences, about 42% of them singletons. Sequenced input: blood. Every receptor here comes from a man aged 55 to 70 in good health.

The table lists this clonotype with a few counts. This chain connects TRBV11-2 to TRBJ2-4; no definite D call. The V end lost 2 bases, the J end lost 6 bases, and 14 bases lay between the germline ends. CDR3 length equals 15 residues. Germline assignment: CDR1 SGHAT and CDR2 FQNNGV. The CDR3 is CASSLTSTLGNIQYF. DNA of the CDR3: TGTGCCAGCAGCTTAACCTCGACACTGGGAAACATTCAGTACTTC.

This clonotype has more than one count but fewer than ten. CDR3 DNA: TGCAGTGCTAGAGTGATAGCGGGGGACTACGAGCAGTACTTC. Residues: CSARVIAGDYEQYF. The chain combines TRBV20-1 with TRBJ2-7; the match to TRBD2 covers 9 bases. CDR1 and CDR2 from the germline V gene are DFQATT and SNEGSKA (reference sequence). The ends lost 1 base at V and 3 bases at J; junction bases unmatched: 4. The CDR3 totals 14 residues.

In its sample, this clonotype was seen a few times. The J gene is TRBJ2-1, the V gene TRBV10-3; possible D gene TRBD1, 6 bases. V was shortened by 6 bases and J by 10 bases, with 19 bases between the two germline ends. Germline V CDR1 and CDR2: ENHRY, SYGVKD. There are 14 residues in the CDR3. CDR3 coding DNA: TGTGCCATCAGAAGTGAGGGGGTGGTGTGGGAGCAGTTCTTC. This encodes CAIRSEGVVWEQFF.

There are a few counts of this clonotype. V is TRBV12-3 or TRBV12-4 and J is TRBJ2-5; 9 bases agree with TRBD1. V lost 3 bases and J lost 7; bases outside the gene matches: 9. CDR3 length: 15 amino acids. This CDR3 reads CASSLGDRVRATQYF. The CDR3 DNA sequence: TGTGCCAGCAGTTTGGGGGACAGGGTGAGGGCGACCCAGTACTTC.

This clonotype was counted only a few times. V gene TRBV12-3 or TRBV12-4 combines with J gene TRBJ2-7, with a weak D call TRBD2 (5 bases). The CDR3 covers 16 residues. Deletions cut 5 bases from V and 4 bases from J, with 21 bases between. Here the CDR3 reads CASSPPGSRKAYEQYF. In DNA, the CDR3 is TGTGCCAGCAGTCCTCCGGGATCCCGGAAAGCTTACGAGCAGTACTTC.

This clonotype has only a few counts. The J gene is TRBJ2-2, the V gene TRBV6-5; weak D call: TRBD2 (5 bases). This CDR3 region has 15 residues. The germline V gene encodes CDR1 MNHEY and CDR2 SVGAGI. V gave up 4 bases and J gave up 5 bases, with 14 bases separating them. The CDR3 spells CASSSDRGLTGELFF. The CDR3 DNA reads TGTGCCAGCAGTTCGGACCGGGGTCTTACCGGGGAGCTGTTTTTT.

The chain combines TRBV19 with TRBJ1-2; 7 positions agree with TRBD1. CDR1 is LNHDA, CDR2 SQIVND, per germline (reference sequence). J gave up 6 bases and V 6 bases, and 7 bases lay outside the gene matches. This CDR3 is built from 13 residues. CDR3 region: CASRNAGGHGYTF. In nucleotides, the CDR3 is TGTGCCAGTAGAAACGCAGGGGGACATGGCTACACCTTC.

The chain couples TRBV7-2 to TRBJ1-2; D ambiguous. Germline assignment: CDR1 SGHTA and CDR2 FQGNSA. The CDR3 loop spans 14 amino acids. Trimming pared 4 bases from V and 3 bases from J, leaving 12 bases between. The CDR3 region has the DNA TGTGCCAGCAGCTCCCCCAACGGCTACTATGGCTACACCTTC. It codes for CASSSPNGYYGYTF.